These 10 T cell receptor beta chains share one sample of origin, sequenced in a study of blood T cell repertoires in COVID-19. The data were produced by immunoSEQ multiplex PCR, yet TCRdb's version contains in-frame clones alone and is incomplete. Of approximately 210,000 clones detected, around 86% appear once; the ten largest clones hold about 7%. Sequences were obtained from PBMCs or T cells enriched from blood (not recorded which). The receptors were sampled from a man younger than 40 in a cohort exposed to, infected with or recovered from COVID-19 (not recorded which).

The chain is built from TRBV27 and TRBJ2-6, with TRBD1 matching 12 bases. J gave up 2 bases and V 4 bases, and 3 bases lay outside the gene matches. The CDR3 loop spans 17 amino acids. Germline V gives CDR1 MNHEY, CDR2 SMNVEV (reference sequence). The CDR3 sequence: CASSSGTGGAGANVLTF. CDR3 coding DNA: TGTGCCAGCAGTTCCGGGACAGGGGGCGCTGGGGCCAACGTCCTGACTTTC. Full variable domain (outside the CDR3, taken from reference TRBV27 and TRBJ2-6): EAQVTQNPRYLITVTGKKLTVTCSQNMNHEYMSWYRQDPGLGLRQIYYSMNVEVTDKGDVPEGYKVSRKEKRNFPLILESPSPNQTSLYFCASSSGTGGAGANVLTFGAGSRLTVL.

CDR3 in DNA: TGTGCCAGCAGCTACGGGGCGGGGCCGGCCAAAAACATTCAGTACTTC. It codes for CASSYGAGPAKNIQYF. This chain connects TRBV11-2 to TRBJ2-4, with D tentatively TRBD2 (6 bases). V lost 4 bases, J lost 1 base, and 14 bases lay in between. The germline CDR1 and CDR2 sequences are SGHAT and FQNNGV. CDR3 size: 16 residues. The full variable domain, completed using reference TRBV11-2 and TRBJ2-4, is EAGVAQSPRYKIIEKRQSVAFWCNPISGHATLYWYQQILGQGPKLLIQFQNNGVVDDSQLPKDRFSAERLKGVDSTLKIQPAKLEDSAVYLCASSYGAGPAKNIQYFGAGTRLSVL.

The chain couples TRBV6-4 to TRBJ1-1; the D is unclear. The ends were cut back, 4 bases at V and 6 bases at J, with 18 bases in the middle. Germline V gene sequence: CDR1 MRHNA, CDR2 SNTAGT. The CDR3 spans 15 residues. The chain's CDR3 is CASSAQPGSLPEAFF. CDR3 coding DNA: TGTGCCAGCAGTGCCCAGCCCGGGAGCTTGCCTGAAGCTTTCTTT.

The V gene is TRBV5-1, the J gene TRBJ2-7, with 10 bases fitting TRBD1. V shed 2 bases and J 6 bases; nucleotides not matched to a gene: 5. CDR1 is SGHRS and CDR2 is YFSETQ in the germline V gene. The CDR3 loop spans 14 amino acids. The CDR3, as DNA: TGCGCCAGCAGCTTCGGGACAGGGGCGAGCGAGCAGTACTTC. It translates to CASSFGTGASEQYF.

This chain uses TRBV6-5 with TRBJ1-1, with D unresolved. Germline V gene data show CDR1 as MNHEY and CDR2 as SVGAGI. The CDR3 runs to 15 residues. V shed 4 bases and J shed 3 bases, with 15 bases lying between them. CDR3 DNA sequence: TGTGCCAGCAGTTTACCCGGACTTAAGGACACTGAAGCTTTCTTT. Translating it yields CASSLPGLKDTEAFF.

The genes are TRBV10-2 and TRBJ2-7, with D possibly matching TRBD2 (6 bases). The CDR3 is 15 residues long. CDR1 is WSHSY and CDR2 is SAAADI in the germline V gene. Trimming shortened V by 1 base and J by 0 bases, and 10 bases separated the two germline ends. CDR3 amino acids: CASSEWASASYEQYF. Here the CDR3 DNA reads TGCGCCAGCAGTGAGTGGGCTAGCGCCTCCTACGAGCAGTACTTC.

The genes are TRBV7-2 and TRBJ2-7, with D uncertain. In germline, CDR1 is SGHTA, CDR2 FQGNSA. The CDR3 length is 11 residues. V dropped 6 bases and J dropped 2 bases, with 5 bases sitting between them. The CDR3 DNA is TGTGCCAGCAGTTCTACCTACGAGCAGTACTTC. Protein product: CASSSTYEQYF.

CDR3 coding DNA: TGTGCCAGCCGTACACAGGGGGCGCGGAATTCACCCCTCCACTTT. It encodes CASRTQGARNSPLHF. The V gene is TRBV2, the J gene TRBJ1-6, with 9 bases aligning to TRBD1. Germline loops: CDR1 SNHLY, CDR2 FYNNEI. With V trimmed by 8 bases and J by 7 bases, 9 bases remained unmatched. This CDR3 contains 15 residues.

V usage is TRBV28 and J usage is TRBJ2-7; 7 bases are shared with TRBD2. V dropped 5 bases and J dropped 2; count of bases not matched to a gene: 6. This CDR3 has 14 residues. Germline assignment: CDR1 MDHEN and CDR2 SYDVKM. CDR3 bases: TGTGCCAGCAGTCCTAGCGGTTCAACCTACGAGCAGTACTTC. It translates to CASSPSGSTYEQYF.

The J gene is TRBJ2-5, the V gene TRBV5-8, with a weak D call TRBD2 (6 bases). CDR1 is SGHTS and CDR2 is YDEGEE in the germline V gene. The CDR3 contains 13 residues. V was shortened by 2 bases and J by 3 bases, with 8 bases between the two germline ends. CDR3 region: CASSFGGKETQYF. The CDR3 bases are TGTGCCAGCAGCTTCGGGGGAAAAGAGACCCAGTACTTC.